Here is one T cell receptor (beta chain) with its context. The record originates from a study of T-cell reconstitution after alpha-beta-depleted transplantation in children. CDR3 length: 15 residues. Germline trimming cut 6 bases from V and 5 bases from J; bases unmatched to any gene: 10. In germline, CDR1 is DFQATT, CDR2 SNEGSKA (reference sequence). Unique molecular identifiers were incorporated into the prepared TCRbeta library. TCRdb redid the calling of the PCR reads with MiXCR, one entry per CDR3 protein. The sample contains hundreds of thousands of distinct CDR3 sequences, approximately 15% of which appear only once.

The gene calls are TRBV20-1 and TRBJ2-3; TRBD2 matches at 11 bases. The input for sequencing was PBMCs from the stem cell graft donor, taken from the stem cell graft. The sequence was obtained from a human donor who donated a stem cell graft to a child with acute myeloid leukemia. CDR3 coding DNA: TGCAGTGCCAGCACTAGCGGGGGTGGGAGAGATACGCAGTATTTT. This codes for CSASTSGGGRDTQYF.